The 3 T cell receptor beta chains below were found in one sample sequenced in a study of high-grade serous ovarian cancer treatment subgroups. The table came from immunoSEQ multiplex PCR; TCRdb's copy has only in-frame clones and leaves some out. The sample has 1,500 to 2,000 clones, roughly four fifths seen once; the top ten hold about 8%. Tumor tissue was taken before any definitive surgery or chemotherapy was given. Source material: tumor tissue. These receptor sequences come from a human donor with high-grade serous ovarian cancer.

The CDR3 nucleotides are TGCAGCATACAACAGGGCCGGGATGAAAAACTGTTTTTT. Amino acid sequence: CSIQQGRDEKLFF. This chain connects TRBV29-1 to TRBJ1-4; the D gene is possibly TRBD1 (6 bases). The CDR3 runs 13 residues. Trimming took off 8 bases at V and 6 bases at J, with 16 bases between the two ends. CDR1 is SQVTM and CDR2 is ANQGSEA in the germline V gene.

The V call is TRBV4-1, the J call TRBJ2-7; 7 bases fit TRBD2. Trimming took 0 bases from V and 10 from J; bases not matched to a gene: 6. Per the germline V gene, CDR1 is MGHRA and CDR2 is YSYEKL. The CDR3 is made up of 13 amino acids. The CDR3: CASSQDLSTSQYF. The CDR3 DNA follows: TGCGCCAGCAGCCAAGATCTTTCGACTAGCCAGTACTTC.

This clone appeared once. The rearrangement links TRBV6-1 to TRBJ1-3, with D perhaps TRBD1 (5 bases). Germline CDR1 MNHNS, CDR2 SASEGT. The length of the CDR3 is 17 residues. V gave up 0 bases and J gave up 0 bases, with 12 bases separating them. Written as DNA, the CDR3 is TGTGCCAGCAGTGAAGCGTACGGGGCAGCCTCTGGAAACACCATATATTTT. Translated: CASSEAYGAASGNTIYF.